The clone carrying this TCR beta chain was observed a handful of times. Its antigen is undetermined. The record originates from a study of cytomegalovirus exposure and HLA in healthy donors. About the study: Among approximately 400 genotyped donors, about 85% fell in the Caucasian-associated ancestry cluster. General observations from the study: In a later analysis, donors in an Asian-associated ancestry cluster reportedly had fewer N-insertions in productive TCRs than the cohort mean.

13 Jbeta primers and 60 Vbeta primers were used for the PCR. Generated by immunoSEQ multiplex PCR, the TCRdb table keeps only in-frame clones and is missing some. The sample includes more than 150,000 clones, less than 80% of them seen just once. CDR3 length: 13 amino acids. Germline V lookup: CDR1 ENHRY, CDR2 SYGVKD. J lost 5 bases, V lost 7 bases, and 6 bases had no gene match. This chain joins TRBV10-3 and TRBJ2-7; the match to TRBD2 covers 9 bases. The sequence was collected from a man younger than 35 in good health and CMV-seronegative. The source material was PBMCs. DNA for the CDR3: TGTGCCATCAAGGGCGGGAGGGCCGACGAGCAGTACTTC. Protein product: CAIKGGRADEQYF.